The 18 T cell receptor beta chains below all came from one sample that was sequenced in a study of immune evolution from preneoplasia to lung adenocarcinoma. The protocol was immunoSEQ multiplex PCR, while the TCRdb copy is restricted to in-frame clones and leaves out a portion. The top ten clones hold 11% of a sample with several thousand clones, around three quarters of them seen once. Sequencing was performed on FFPE minimally invasive lung adenocarcinoma tissue. The receptors shown here come from a person between 65 and 80 years old with lung adenocarcinoma.

J is TRBJ2-1 and V is TRBV23-1; the D gene is possibly TRBD2 (6 bases). TRBV23-1 belongs to the ORF category, with a function that is uncertain. Trimming removed 0 bases at V and 5 bases at J, with 14 bases between. The CDR3 is 16 residues long. The CDR3 coding sequence is TGCGCCAGCAGTCAATCGAGGGCGGGGTCCAACAATGAGCAGTTCTTC. It specifies CASSQSRAGSNNEQFF.

This clone was detected only once. The genes are TRBV6-5 and TRBJ2-2, with TRBD1 as a possible D gene (5 bases). From germline, CDR1 is MNHEY and CDR2 SVGAGI. Trimming took 0 bases from V and 6 from J, leaving 11 bases between them. The CDR3 totals 15 residues. The DNA for the CDR3 is TGTGCCAGCAGTTACTCGTCAGGGTTTTCCGGGGAGCTGTTTTTT. Its translation is CASSYSSGFSGELFF.

The V gene is TRBV6-1, the J gene TRBJ1-3, with 7 bases identical to TRBD1. This CDR3 region has 14 residues. Germline trimming cut 6 bases from V and 1 base from J; bases unmatched to any gene: 3. The V gene's germline CDR1 is MNHNS and CDR2 SASEGT. This CDR3 reads CASSLQGSGNTIYF. The CDR3 region has the DNA TGTGCCAGCAGCCTACAGGGGTCTGGAAACACCATATATTTT.

The V gene is TRBV2, the J gene TRBJ2-7; D possibly corresponds to TRBD1 (6 bases). The length of the CDR3 is 13 residues. Trimming shortened V by 2 bases and J by 7 bases, and 12 bases separated the two germline ends. Per germline, CDR1 SNHLY and CDR2 FYNNEI. Written as DNA, the CDR3 is TGTGCCAGCAGTGAAACACAGGGTTGGGAGCAGTACTTC. Protein product: CASSETQGWEQYF.

The rearrangement uses TRBV7-2 and TRBJ2-7, with D possibly being TRBD1 (5 bases). Per germline, CDR1 SGHTA and CDR2 FQGNSA. CDR3 length: 13 amino acids. V lost 1 base to trimming and J lost 5 bases, with 9 bases between them. The chain's CDR3 is CASSLVWGNEQYF. CDR3 nucleotides: TGTGCCAGCAGCTTAGTATGGGGCAACGAGCAGTACTTC.

The CDR3 loop reads CASSAIGPDPEQYF. The CDR3 nucleotides read TGTGCCAGCAGCGCGATAGGCCCCGACCCCGAGCAGTACTTC. The genes are TRBV7-9 and TRBJ2-7; no definite D call. In germline, CDR1 is SEHNR, CDR2 FQNEAQ (reference sequence). Trimming removed 5 bases from V and 6 bases from J, with 17 bases in between. The CDR3 loop spans 14 amino acids.

Turning to this clone: In the same sample, other DNA sequences code for this CDR3. This chain connects TRBV15 to TRBJ2-7; D is perhaps TRBD2 (6 bases). The germline V gene encodes CDR1 LNHNV and CDR2 YYDKDF (reference sequence). The V end lost 1 base, the J end lost 2 bases, and 12 bases lay between the germline ends. The CDR3 has 15 residues. The CDR3 DNA follows: TGTGCCACCAGCAGAGTGCGACTAGACGCCTACGAGCAGTACTTC. Its protein product is CATSRVRLDAYEQYF. The whole variable domain, filled in from reference TRBV15 and TRBJ2-7, reads DAMVIQNPRYQVTQFGKPVTLSCSQTLNHNVMYWYQQKSSQAPKLLFHYYDKDFNNEADTPDNFQSRRPNTSFCFLDIRSPGLGDTAMYLCATSRVRLDAYEQYFGPGTRLTVT.

This chain connects TRBV29-1 to TRBJ2-5; tentatively, D is TRBD1 (6 bases). The CDR3 contains 14 residues. V was pared by 4 bases and J by 5 bases, with 17 bases between. Germline V lookup: CDR1 SQVTM, CDR2 ANQGSEA. CDR3 coding DNA: TGCAGCGTTGGGGTGGGTACAGGGTGGGAGACCCAGTACTTC. Amino acids: CSVGVGTGWETQYF.

This chain connects TRBV29-1 to TRBJ1-3, with 7 bases that match TRBD1. Germline trimming cut 4 bases from V and 8 bases from J; bases unmatched to any gene: 8. This CDR3 has 13 amino acids. CDR1 SQVTM and CDR2 ANQGSEA come from the germline V gene. The CDR3 DNA reads as TGCAGCGTTGCGGGCAGGGGGAGAGACACCATATATTTT. The encoded protein is CSVAGRGRDTIYF.

CDR3 in amino acids: CASRLSPTGELFF. The CDR3 region has the DNA TGTGCCAGCAGGTTATCTCCTACCGGGGAGCTGTTTTTT. The chain employs TRBV7-3 and TRBJ2-2; unclear D gene. Germline loops: CDR1 SGHTA, CDR2 FQGTGA. CDR3 length: 13 amino acids. The V and J ends lost 6 bases and 5 bases respectively, with 10 bases between them.

The table lists this clone with a count of one. V usage is TRBV10-3 and J usage is TRBJ2-7; unclear D gene. Germline loops: CDR1 ENHRY, CDR2 SYGVKD. V was shortened by 0 bases and J by 6 bases, with 9 bases between the two germline ends. The CDR3 is made up of 13 amino acids. The CDR3 loop reads CAISESGFPEQYF. CDR3 DNA: TGTGCCATCAGTGAGTCCGGGTTTCCCGAGCAGTACTTC.

This clone was found a few times. V gene TRBV7-8 combines with J gene TRBJ1-2; D is perhaps TRBD1 (6 bases). Germline V gene sequence: CDR1 SGHVS, CDR2 FQNEAQ. Trimming pared 4 bases from V and 7 bases from J, leaving 16 bases between. The CDR3 has 14 amino acids. The CDR3 spells CASSSERGSPGYTF. The CDR3 nucleotides read TGTGCCAGCAGCTCCGAAAGGGGGAGTCCTGGCTACACCTTC.

The gene calls are TRBV5-1 and TRBJ2-7; 9 nucleotides align to TRBD2. The germline V gene encodes CDR1 SGHRS and CDR2 YFSETQ. This CDR3 has 14 amino acids. V shed 7 bases and J 0 bases; nucleotides not matched to a gene: 5. The CDR3 reads CASGYSGSSYEQYF. The CDR3 DNA sequence: TGCGCCAGCGGATATAGCGGGAGCTCCTACGAGCAGTACTTC.

This clone has just a few counts. V is TRBV6-5 and J is TRBJ1-1; D not resolved. V was pared by 8 bases and J by 5 bases, with 21 bases between. Germline lookup yields CDR1 MNHEY and CDR2 SVGAGI. The CDR3 consists of 15 residues. The CDR3 is CASSYTFTPGTEAFF. CDR3 nucleotide sequence: TGTGCCAGCTCCTATACCTTCACCCCCGGGACTGAAGCTTTCTTT.

This sequence joins TRBV25-1 and TRBJ1-2, with D possibly TRBD1 on 5 matching bases. Trimming removed 3 bases from V and 8 bases from J, with 10 bases in between. The CDR3 runs 12 residues. The germline gives CDR1 MGHDK, CDR2 SYGVNS. Here the CDR3 reads CASSDRTSGYTF. CDR3 nucleotide sequence: TGTGCCAGCAGTGACCGGACAAGCGGCTACACCTTC.

This clone was seen only once. V gene TRBV25-1 combines with J gene TRBJ1-1; D gene ambiguous. The CDR3 runs 12 residues. CDR1 is MGHDK, CDR2 SYGVNS, per germline. V lost 2 bases and J lost 11, with 12 bases in between. The CDR3, as DNA: TGTGCCAGCAGTGAAGTTGATTTAGAGGCTTTCTTT. Translating it yields CASSEVDLEAFF.

The rearrangement uses TRBV10-3 and TRBJ2-1, with D possibly matching TRBD1 (7 bases). Germline V gives CDR1 ENHRY, CDR2 SYGVKD. This CDR3 has 16 amino acids. V was cut by 10 bases and J by 4 bases, with 23 bases left in between. The CDR3 bases are TGTGCCAGTCGCCAGGGGGGAAGGGGTGGATACAATGAGCAGTTCTTC. It specifies CASRQGGRGGYNEQFF.

This chain connects TRBV18 to TRBJ1-1, with no clear D. Germline loops: CDR1 KGHSH, CDR2 LQKENI. This CDR3 region has 14 residues. V was shortened by 5 bases and J by 1 base, with 11 bases between the two germline ends. In nucleotides, the CDR3 is TGTGCCAGCTCAGCAAACTCGGGGAACACTGAAGCTTTCTTT. It encodes CASSANSGNTEAFF.